The rows below give T cell receptor beta chains drawn from one sample of a study of cytomegalovirus exposure and HLA in healthy donors. The method was immunoSEQ multiplex PCR; TCRdb's version includes in-frame clones alone and lacks a portion of them. The sample yields 200,000 to 250,000 clones, 90% to 95% seen once. Specimen: PBMCs. The receptors stem from a woman under 30 in good health and CMV-seronegative. Both conserved end residues are part of each CDR3. A D gene is named only where the DNA matches it firmly. The size of a clone is reported for some rows only, either as once, few or many, or as a class for expanded clones.

V gene	J gene	D gene	clone size	CDR3 DNA	CDR3 protein
TRBV5-6	TRBJ2-1	TRBD2	.	TGTGCCAGCAGCTTGGAACTAGCGGGTGATTACAATGAGCAGTTCTTC	CASSLELAGDYNEQFF
TRBV5-8	TRBJ1-1	.	once	TGTGCCAGCAGCTTACAGATAATGAACACTGAAGCTTTCTTT	CASSLQIMNTEAFF
TRBV7-9	TRBJ1-2	TRBD1	.	TGTGCCAGCACCTCGGGACAGAACTTCTATGGCTACACCTTC	CASTSGQNFYGYTF
TRBV7-8	TRBJ1-1	.	.	TGTGCCAGCAGCTTAGCTTATTTCCGAACGGCGGCGGACACTGAAGCTTTCTTT	CASSLAYFRTAADTEAFF
TRBV2	TRBJ2-2	TRBD2	few	TGTGCCAGCAGGGGGCCGGGACTAGCGGGGGCCTCAGCCGGGGAGCTGTTTTTT	CASRGPGLAGASAGELFF
TRBV6-1	TRBJ1-2	.	.	TGTGCCAGCAGTGATTCCAGCACAGGACGGCCTTACACCTTC	CASSDSSTGRPYTF
TRBV2	TRBJ1-5	TRBD1	.	TGTGCCAGCAGTACCGCGGGACAGGGCAAGCCCCAGCATTTT	CASSTAGQGKPQHF
TRBV5-1	TRBJ2-1	.	.	TGCGCCAGCAAAACCGACAGGGCTAGCGATGAGCAGTTCTTC	CASKTDRASDEQFF
TRBV12-2	TRBJ1-2	.	.	TGTGCAAGTCGCGTCCCGGACAGGACCAACTATGGCTACACCTTC	CASRVPDRTNYGYTF
TRBV11-2	TRBJ2-7	TRBD2	.	TGTGCCAGCAGCTTGGGACTAGCGGGAGGGATCTACGAGCAGTACTTC	CASSLGLAGGIYEQYF
TRBV28	TRBJ2-7	TRBD1	.	TGTGCCAGCAGACCACAAACAAACAGGGGGCGGCTCGAGCAGTACTTC	CASRPQTNRGRLEQYF
TRBV19	TRBJ1-2	.	.	TGTGCCAGTAGTATGGCGCCAGGGAATGGCTACACCTTC	CASSMAPGNGYTF
TRBV19	TRBJ2-7	TRBD2	.	TGTGCCAGTAGTATTCAGTCTAGCGGGATTGGTTACGAGCAGTACTTC	CASSIQSSGIGYEQYF
TRBV29-1	TRBJ1-1	TRBD1	.	TGCAGCGTGGGACAGCTTCTCATGAACACTGAAGCTTTCTTT	CSVGQLLMNTEAFF
TRBV28	TRBJ2-7	TRBD2	.	TGTGCCAGTTCCGGGGGGGTAAGGAACGAGCAGTACTTC	CASSGGVRNEQYF
TRBV19	TRBJ1-1	.	once	TGTGCCAGTAGTATGGTAGCAGGGCCAAACACTGAAGCTTTCTTT	CASSMVAGPNTEAFF
TRBV5-4	TRBJ1-2	.	.	TGTGCCAGCAGCTTGGTTCAGGGGTCCCATGGCTACACCTTC	CASSLVQGSHGYTF
TRBV11-2	TRBJ2-3	.	once	TGTGCCAGCAGCTCATGGCAGGGCCCAGATACGCAGTATTTT	CASSSWQGPDTQYF
TRBV5-4	TRBJ2-2	.	.	TGTGCCAGCAGCTCCCGAGTGGGAGCGATCACCGGGGAGCTGTTTTTT	CASSSRVGAITGELFF
TRBV19	TRBJ2-7	.	.	TGTGCCAGCTCATACAGGGACGGGTACGAGCAGTACTTC	CASSYRDGYEQYF
TRBV30	TRBJ2-1	.	.	TGTGCCCGGACGGCCGGGGTCTCCTACAATGAGCAGTTCTTC	CARTAGVSYNEQFF
TRBV19	TRBJ2-4	.	.	TGTGCCAGTAGTGGAGTTTCAGACATTCAGTACTTC	CASSGVSDIQYF
TRBV29-1	TRBJ2-3	.	.	TGCAGCGCTGAACTGACAGATACGCAGTATTTT	CSAELTDTQYF
TRBV5-4	TRBJ1-4	TRBD1	.	TGTGCCAGCAGCTTGCGACAGGGTGAGAATGAAAAACTGTTTTTT	CASSLRQGENEKLFF